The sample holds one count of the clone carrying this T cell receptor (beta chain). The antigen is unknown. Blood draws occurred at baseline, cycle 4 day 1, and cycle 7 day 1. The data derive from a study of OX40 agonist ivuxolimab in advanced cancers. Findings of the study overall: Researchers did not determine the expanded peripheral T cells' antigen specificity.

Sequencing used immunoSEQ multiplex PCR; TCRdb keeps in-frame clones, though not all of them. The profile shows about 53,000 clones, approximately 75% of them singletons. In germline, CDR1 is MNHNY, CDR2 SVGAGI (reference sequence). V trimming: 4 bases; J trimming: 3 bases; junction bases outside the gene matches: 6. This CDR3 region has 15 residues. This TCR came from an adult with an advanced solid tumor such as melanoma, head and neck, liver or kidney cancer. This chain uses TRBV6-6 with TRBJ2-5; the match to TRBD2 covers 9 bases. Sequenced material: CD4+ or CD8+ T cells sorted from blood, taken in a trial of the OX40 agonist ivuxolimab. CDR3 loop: CASSLGSGGKETQYF. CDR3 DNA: TGTGCCAGCAGTTTGGGTAGCGGGGGAAAAGAGACCCAGTACTTC.